This T cell receptor (beta chain) comes out of a study of identical twins' blood T cells. Findings and caveats of the study: Out-of-frame TCRbeta clonotypes reportedly had markedly more similar V usage in twins than unrelated donors. Top TCRbeta clonotypes were shared more with twin than unrelated donors.

CDR1 SGHDN and CDR2 FVKESK come from the germline V gene. Between the trimmed V and J ends, which lost 0 bases and 7 bases, there was a span of 16 bases. CDR3 length: 15 residues. Each TCR cDNA library carried sample-specific barcodes on both ends. In TCRdb, the 5' RACE reads were re-called with MiXCR into one record per CDR3 protein. The data contain roughly 380,000 distinct CDR3 sequences, roughly 31% of them seen just once; the ten biggest clones take up more than 5.5%. A word on this clonotype: Its target is not known.

Six healthy women, forming three identical twin pairs, donated samples. The sample was PBMCs. The sequence was obtained from a woman between 18 and 55 years old in good health. V and J are TRBV14 and TRBJ2-7; D ambiguous. The CDR3 spells CASSQEVALEGEQYF. In nucleotides, the CDR3 is TGTGCCAGCAGCCAAGAGGTGGCCCTCGAAGGGGAGCAGTACTTC.